This T cell receptor (beta chain) emerged from a study of CD8 T cells in ankylosing spondylitis. Study results and caveats: Clones linked with disease were CD8+ and fairly uncommon in the peripheral blood. There was reportedly significant enrichment of clones that were disease-linked in matched ankylosing spondylitis synovial fluid. Among TCR beta sequences, a motif of under 10 highly homologous variants appeared characteristic of ankylosing spondylitis blood.

This clonotype was counted between two and nine times. As yet, its antigen is unknown. With molecular barcodes, quantitative 5'-RACE was used to make the TCR beta libraries. TCRdb re-analysed the 5' RACE reads in MiXCR, keeping a single row per CDR3 protein. The data contain roughly 700,000 distinct CDR3 sequences, 19% of them singletons. This clonotype was sampled from a male donor with ankylosing spondylitis. Sequencing input: blood, either unsorted or a sorted T cell fraction (not recorded which).

CDR3 nucleotide sequence: TGCGCCAGCAGCTCCGGGACCGTCACAGATACGCAGTATTTT. Its translation is CASSSGTVTDTQYF. The chain joins TRBV5-1 to TRBJ2-3; either TRBD1 or TRBD2 may fit D (5 bases each). The CDR3 is 14 amino acids. The V gene lost 3 bases and the J gene lost 2 bases, with 10 bases spanning the gap. Germline V gene data show CDR1 as SGHRS and CDR2 as YFSETQ.